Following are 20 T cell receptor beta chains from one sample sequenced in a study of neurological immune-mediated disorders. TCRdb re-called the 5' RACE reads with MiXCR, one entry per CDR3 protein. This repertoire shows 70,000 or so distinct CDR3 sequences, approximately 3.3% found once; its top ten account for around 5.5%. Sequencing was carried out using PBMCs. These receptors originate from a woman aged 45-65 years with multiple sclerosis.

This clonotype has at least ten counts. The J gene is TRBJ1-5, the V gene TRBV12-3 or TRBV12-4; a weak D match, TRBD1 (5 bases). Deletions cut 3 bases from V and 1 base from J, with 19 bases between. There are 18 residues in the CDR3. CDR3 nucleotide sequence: TGTGCCAGCAGTTTTGTTTCCGTGGGGGTTAAGAGCAATCAGCCCCAGCATTTT. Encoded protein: CASSFVSVGVKSNQPQHF.

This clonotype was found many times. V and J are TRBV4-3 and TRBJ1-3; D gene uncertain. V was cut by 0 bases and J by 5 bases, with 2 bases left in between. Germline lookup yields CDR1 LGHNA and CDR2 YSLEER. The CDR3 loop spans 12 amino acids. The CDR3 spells CASSQDRNTIYF. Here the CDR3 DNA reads TGCGCCAGCAGCCAAGATAGAAACACCATATATTTT.

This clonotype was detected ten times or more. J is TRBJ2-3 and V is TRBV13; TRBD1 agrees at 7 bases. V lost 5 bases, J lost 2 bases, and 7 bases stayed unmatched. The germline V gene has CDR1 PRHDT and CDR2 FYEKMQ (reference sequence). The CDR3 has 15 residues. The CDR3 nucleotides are TGTGCCAGCAGCCCGCAGACAGGGAACACAGATACGCAGTATTTT. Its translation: CASSPQTGNTDTQYF.

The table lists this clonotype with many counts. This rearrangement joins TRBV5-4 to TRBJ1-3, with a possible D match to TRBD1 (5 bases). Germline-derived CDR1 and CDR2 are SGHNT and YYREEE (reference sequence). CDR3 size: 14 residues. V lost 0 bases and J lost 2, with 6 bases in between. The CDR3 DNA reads TGTGCCAGCAGCTTGGGCAGGGCTGGAAACACCATATATTTT. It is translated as CASSLGRAGNTIYF.

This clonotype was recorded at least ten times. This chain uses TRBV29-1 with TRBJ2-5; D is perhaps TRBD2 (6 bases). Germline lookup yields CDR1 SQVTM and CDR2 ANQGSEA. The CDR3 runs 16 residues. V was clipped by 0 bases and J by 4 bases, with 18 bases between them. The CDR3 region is CSVEDRVGGIGETQYF. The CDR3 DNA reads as TGCAGCGTTGAAGATCGAGTCGGCGGGATAGGAGAGACCCAGTACTTC.

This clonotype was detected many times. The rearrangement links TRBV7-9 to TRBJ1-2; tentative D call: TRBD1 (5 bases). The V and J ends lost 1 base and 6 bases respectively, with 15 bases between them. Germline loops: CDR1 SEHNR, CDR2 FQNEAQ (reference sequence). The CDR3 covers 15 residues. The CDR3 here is CASSLGIGTSDGYTF. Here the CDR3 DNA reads TGTGCCAGCAGCTTAGGGATTGGGACCTCCGATGGCTACACCTTC. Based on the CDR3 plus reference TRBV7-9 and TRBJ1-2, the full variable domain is DTGVSQNPRHKITKRGQNVTFRCDPISEHNRLYWYRQTLGQGPEFLTYFQNEAQLEKSRLLSDRFSAERPKGSFSTLEIQRTEQGDSAMYLCASSLGIGTSDGYTFGSGTRLTVV.

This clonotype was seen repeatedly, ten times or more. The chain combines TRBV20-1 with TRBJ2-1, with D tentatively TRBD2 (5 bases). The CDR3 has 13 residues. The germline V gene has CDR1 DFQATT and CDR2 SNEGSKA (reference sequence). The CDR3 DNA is TGCAGCCCACTAGATTGGCCCTACAATGAGCAGTTCTTC. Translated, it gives CSPLDWPYNEQFF.

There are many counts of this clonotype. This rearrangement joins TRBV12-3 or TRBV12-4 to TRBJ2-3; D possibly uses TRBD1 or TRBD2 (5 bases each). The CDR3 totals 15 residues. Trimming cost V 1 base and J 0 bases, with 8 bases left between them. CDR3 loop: CASSLEGRSTDTQYF. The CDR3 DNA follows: TGTGCCAGCAGTTTAGAGGGACGGAGCACAGATACGCAGTATTTT.

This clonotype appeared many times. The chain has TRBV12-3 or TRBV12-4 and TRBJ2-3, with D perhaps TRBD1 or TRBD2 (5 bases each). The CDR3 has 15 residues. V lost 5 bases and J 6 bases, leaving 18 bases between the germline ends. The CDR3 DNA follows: TGTGCCAGCAGTCCTGAGGGGTTTCCAAGCGATACGCAGTATTTT. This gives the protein CASSPEGFPSDTQYF.

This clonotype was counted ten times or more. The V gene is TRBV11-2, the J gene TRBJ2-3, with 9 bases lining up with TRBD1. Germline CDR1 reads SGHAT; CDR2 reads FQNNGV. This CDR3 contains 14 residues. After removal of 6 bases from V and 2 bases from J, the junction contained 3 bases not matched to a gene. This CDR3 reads CASRNRGPTDTQYF. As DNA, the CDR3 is TGTGCCAGCAGAAACAGGGGGCCCACAGATACGCAGTATTTT.

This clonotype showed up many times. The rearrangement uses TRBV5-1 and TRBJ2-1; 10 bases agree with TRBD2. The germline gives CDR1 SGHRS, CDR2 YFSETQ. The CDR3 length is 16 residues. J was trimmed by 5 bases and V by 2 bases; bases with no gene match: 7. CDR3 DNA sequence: TGCGCCAGCAGCTTAATTAGCGGGAGGCCCCACAATGAGCAGTTCTTC. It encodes CASSLISGRPHNEQFF. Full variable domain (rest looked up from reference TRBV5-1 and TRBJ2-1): KAGVTQTPRYLIKTRGQQVTLSCSPISGHRSVSWYQQTPGQGLQFLFEYFSETQRNKGNFPGRFSGRQFSNSRSEMNVSTLELGDSALYLCASSLISGRPHNEQFFGPGTRLTVL.

CDR3 nucleotides: TGTGCCAGCAGCCCAGGACTAGCAGCAACCTACGAGCAGTACTTC. Its protein product is CASSPGLAATYEQYF. This chain joins TRBV9 and TRBJ2-7; TRBD2 aligns across 8 bases. V shed 4 bases and J 2 bases; nucleotides not matched to a gene: 8. The V gene's germline CDR1 is SGDLS and CDR2 YYNGEE. The CDR3 contains 15 residues.

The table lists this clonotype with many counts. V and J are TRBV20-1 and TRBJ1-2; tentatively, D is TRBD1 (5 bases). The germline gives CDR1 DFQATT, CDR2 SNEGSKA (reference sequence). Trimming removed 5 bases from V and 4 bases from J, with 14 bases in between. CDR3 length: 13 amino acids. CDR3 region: CSAARQGSYGYTF. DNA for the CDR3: TGCAGTGCTGCTCGTCAGGGAAGCTATGGCTACACCTTC.

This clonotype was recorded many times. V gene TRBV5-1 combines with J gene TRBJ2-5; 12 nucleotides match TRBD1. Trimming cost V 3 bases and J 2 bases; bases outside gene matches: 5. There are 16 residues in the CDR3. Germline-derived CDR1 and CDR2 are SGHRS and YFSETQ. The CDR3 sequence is CASSSGDRGRQETQYF. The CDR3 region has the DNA TGCGCCAGCAGCTCGGGGGACAGGGGGCGGCAAGAGACCCAGTACTTC.

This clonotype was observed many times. The CDR3 DNA is TGCAGCGCTCCTCCTGAGCTAGCGGGAGACAATGAGCAGTTCTTC. It encodes CSAPPELAGDNEQFF. V and J are TRBV29-1 and TRBJ2-1; 10 bases map to TRBD2. Trimming removed 7 bases from V and 5 bases from J; junction bases left unmatched: 11. The germline gives CDR1 SQVTM, CDR2 ANQGSEA. The CDR3 consists of 15 residues.

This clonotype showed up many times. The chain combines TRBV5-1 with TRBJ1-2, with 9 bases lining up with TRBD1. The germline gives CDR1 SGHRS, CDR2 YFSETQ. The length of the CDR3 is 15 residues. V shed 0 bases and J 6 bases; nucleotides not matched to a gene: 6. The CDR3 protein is CASSLVGTGGDGYTF. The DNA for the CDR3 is TGCGCCAGCAGCTTGGTTGGAACAGGGGGCGATGGCTACACCTTC.

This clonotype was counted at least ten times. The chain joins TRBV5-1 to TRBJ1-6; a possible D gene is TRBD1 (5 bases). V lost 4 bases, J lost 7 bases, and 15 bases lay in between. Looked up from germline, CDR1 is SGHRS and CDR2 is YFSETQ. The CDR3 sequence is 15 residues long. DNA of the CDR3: TGCGCCAGCAGCCCCTACGGGGAGGGGAATTCACCCCTCCACTTT. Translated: CASSPYGEGNSPLHF. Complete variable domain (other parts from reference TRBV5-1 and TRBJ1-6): KAGVTQTPRYLIKTRGQQVTLSCSPISGHRSVSWYQQTPGQGLQFLFEYFSETQRNKGNFPGRFSGRQFSNSRSEMNVSTLELGDSALYLCASSPYGEGNSPLHFGNGTRLTVT.

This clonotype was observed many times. The CDR3 sequence: CASNPGTNTGELFF. The CDR3 DNA reads as TGTGCCAGCAATCCGGGGACGAACACCGGGGAGCTGTTTTTT. The J gene is TRBJ2-2, the V gene TRBV12-3 or TRBV12-4; D may be TRBD2 (5 bases). The CDR3 runs to 14 residues. V was trimmed by 7 bases and J by 0 bases, leaving 9 bases between them.

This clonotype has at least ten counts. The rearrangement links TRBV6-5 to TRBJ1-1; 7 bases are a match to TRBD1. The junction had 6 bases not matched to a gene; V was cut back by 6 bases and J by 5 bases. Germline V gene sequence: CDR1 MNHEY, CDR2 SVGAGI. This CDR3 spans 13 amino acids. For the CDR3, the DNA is TGTGCCAGCAGCCATAACAGGGGAACTGAAGCTTTCTTT. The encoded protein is CASSHNRGTEAFF.

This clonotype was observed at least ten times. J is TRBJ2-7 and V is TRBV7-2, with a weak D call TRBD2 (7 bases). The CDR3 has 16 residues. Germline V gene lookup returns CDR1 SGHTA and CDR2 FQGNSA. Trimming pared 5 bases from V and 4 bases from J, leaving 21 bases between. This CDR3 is CASSLRHGGGSYEQYF. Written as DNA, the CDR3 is TGTGCCAGCAGCCTCCGACATGGGGGCGGGAGTTACGAGCAGTACTTC.